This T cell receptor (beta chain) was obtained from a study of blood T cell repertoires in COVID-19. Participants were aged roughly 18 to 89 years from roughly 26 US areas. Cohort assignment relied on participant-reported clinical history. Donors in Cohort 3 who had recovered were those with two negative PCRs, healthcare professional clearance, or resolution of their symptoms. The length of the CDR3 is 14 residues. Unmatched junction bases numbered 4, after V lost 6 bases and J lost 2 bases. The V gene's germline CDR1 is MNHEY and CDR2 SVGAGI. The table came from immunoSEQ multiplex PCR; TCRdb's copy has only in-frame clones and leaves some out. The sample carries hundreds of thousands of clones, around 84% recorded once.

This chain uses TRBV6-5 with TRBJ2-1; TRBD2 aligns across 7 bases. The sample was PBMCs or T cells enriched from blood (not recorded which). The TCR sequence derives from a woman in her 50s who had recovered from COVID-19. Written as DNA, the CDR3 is TGTGCCAGCAGGAGCGGGATAGCCTACAATGAGCAGTTCTTC. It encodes CASRSGIAYNEQFF.